This T cell receptor (beta chain) was identified during a study of CD8+CD57+ T cells in acquired aplastic anemia. Study-level information: The mean DNA yield obtained from sorted CD4+ and CD8+ cells came to 3.2 ug. Roughly 11 million reads, on average, were obtained for CD4+ cells from healthy donors.

This CDR3 has 14 residues. Germline trimming cut 3 bases from V and 6 bases from J; bases unmatched to any gene: 6. Germline CDR1 is ENHRY and CDR2 is SYGVKD. Profiles of TCR beta VDJ and CDR3 were generated from a genomic DNA template. Via MiXCR, TCRdb re-called the reads, giving one row per CDR3 protein. The repertoire consists of roughly 130,000 distinct CDR3 sequences, with over 45% occurring once and the leading ten covering under 3%. This clonotype qualifies as medium-sized. The rearrangement links TRBV10-3 to TRBJ2-7, with 9 bases lining up with TRBD1. The sample consisted of sorted CD4+, CD8+, or CD8+CD57+ T cells (not recorded which) from PBMCs. The TCR originated in a human donor in good health, serving as a control. The CDR3 region is CAISDGTGTPEQYF. The DNA of the CDR3 is TGTGCCATCAGTGATGGGACAGGGACTCCCGAGCAGTACTTC.